These T cell receptor beta chains were read from a single sample in a study of blood T cell repertoires in COVID-19. Profiling relied on immunoSEQ multiplex PCR, and the TCRdb table lists in-frame clones only, not all of them. The table includes 240,000 or so clones, 80% to 90% detected once. The sample comprised peripheral blood. The source is a man aged 55 to 70 with acute or convalescent COVID-19. CDR3s include the opening cysteine and the closing phenylalanine or tryptophan. D genes are given only for firm matches. Clone size is stated in some rows and not others, as once, few, many or a class when expanded.

V	J	D	size	CDR3	DNA
TRBV5-1	TRBJ1-1	TRBD1	NA	CASSSLQGASTEAFF	TGCGCCAGCAGCTCATTACAGGGGGCGAGCACTGAAGCTTTCTTT
TRBV7-9	TRBJ2-1	TRBD2	NA	CASSQREGTYNEQFF	TGTGCCAGCAGCCAGCGGGAGGGAACCTACAATGAGCAGTTCTTC
TRBV6-1	TRBJ1-5	NA	NA	CASSEGAVSSNQPQHF	TGTGCCAGCAGTGAAGGGGCAGTTTCTAGCAATCAGCCCCAGCATTTT
TRBV4-1	TRBJ2-7	TRBD2	few	CASSHPGGLAGDYEQYF	TGCGCCAGCAGCCACCCCGGGGGACTAGCGGGAGACTACGAGCAGTACTTC
TRBV10-3	TRBJ2-5	TRBD2	NA	CAISDSTSGSRETQYF	TGTGCCATCAGCGATTCGACTAGCGGGAGTAGGGAGACCCAGTACTTC
TRBV6-5	TRBJ1-1	NA	NA	CASSYQGLNTEAFF	TGTGCCAGCAGTTATCAGGGTCTGAACACTGAAGCTTTCTTT
TRBV11-1	TRBJ1-1	TRBD1	NA	CASSVDRGHEAFF	TGTGCCAGCAGCGTGGACAGGGGGCATGAAGCTTTCTTT
TRBV7-2	TRBJ2-7	NA	once	CASSLALSRASSYEQYF	TGTGCCAGCAGCTTAGCGCTTTCCAGGGCGAGCTCCTACGAGCAGTACTTC
TRBV9	TRBJ2-1	TRBD2	NA	CASSRIPGAAGGDNEQFF	TGTGCCAGCAGCCGGATTCCTGGGGCAGCGGGAGGAGATAATGAGCAGTTCTTC
TRBV6-5	TRBJ1-3	NA	NA	CASSRDRTRNTIYF	TGTGCCAGCAGTAGAGACAGGACAAGAAACACCATATATTTT
TRBV5-4	TRBJ1-4	TRBD1	NA	CASSPGTGDREKLFF	TGTGCCAGCAGCCCCGGGACAGGGGATCGGGAAAAACTGTTTTTT
TRBV20-1	TRBJ2-3	TRBD2	NA	CSASLAGFSTDTQYF	TGCAGTGCTAGTTTAGCGGGGTTTAGCACAGATACGCAGTATTTT
TRBV3-1/TRBV3-2	TRBJ1-2	NA	NA	CASSQVRDGGGYTF	TGTGCCAGCAGCCAAGTCAGGGACGGAGGGGGCTACACCTTC
TRBV15	TRBJ2-3	NA	NA	CATSSSGPATDTQYF	TGTGCCACCAGCAGTTCCGGCCCAGCGACAGATACGCAGTATTTT
TRBV4-1	TRBJ1-2	TRBD1	NA	CASSQTGTGAVYGYTF	TGCGCCAGCAGCCAAACCGGGACAGGGGCTGTCTATGGCTACACCTTC
TRBV27	TRBJ2-7	TRBD2	NA	CASSPWTSGIFHYEQYF	TGTGCCAGCAGTCCATGGACTAGCGGGATCTTTCACTACGAGCAGTACTTC
TRBV28	TRBJ1-3	NA	NA	CASSSGNTIYF	TGTGCCAGCAGCTCCGGAAACACCATATATTTT
TRBV12-3/TRBV12-4	TRBJ2-7	NA	few	CASSSTGYYEQYF	TGTGCCAGCAGTTCTACAGGGTACTACGAGCAGTACTTC
TRBV19	TRBJ1-4	NA	once	CASSIAGAANEKLFF	TGTGCCAGTAGTATCGCAGGGGCAGCTAATGAAAAACTGTTTTTT
TRBV2	TRBJ2-2	TRBD2	NA	CASSERENTGELFF	TGTGCCAGCAGCGAGCGGGAGAACACCGGGGAGCTGTTTTTT
TRBV11-1	TRBJ2-1	TRBD2	few	CASSPSGAIYNEQFF	TGTGCCAGCAGCCCGAGCGGGGCCATCTACAATGAGCAGTTCTTC
TRBV5-1	TRBJ2-1	TRBD2	NA	CASSSGLANNEQFF	TGCGCCAGCAGCTCCGGACTAGCGAACAATGAGCAGTTCTTC
TRBV19	TRBJ1-1	NA	NA	CASSIVRNTEAFF	TGTGCCAGTAGTATCGTTCGGAACACTGAAGCTTTCTTT
TRBV5-1	TRBJ2-1	TRBD2	NA	CASSFTSLGTSGILSYNEQFF	TGCGCCAGCAGCTTTACGAGTCTAGGTACTAGCGGGATTCTCTCCTACAATGAGCAGTTCTTC
TRBV5-1	TRBJ2-7	TRBD1	NA	CASSNPGQGRTYEQYF	TGCGCCAGCAGCAATCCCGGACAGGGTAGAACCTACGAGCAGTACTTC
TRBV11-2	TRBJ2-4	TRBD2	NA	CASTLSGSKNIQYF	TGTGCCAGCACCCTTAGCGGGTCCAAAAACATTCAGTACTTC
TRBV5-1	TRBJ2-3	NA	few	CASSLDTTDTQYF	TGCGCCAGCAGCTTGGACACCACAGATACGCAGTATTTT
TRBV5-1	TRBJ2-7	NA	NA	CASSMDYSYEQYF	TGCGCCAGCAGCATGGACTACTCCTACGAGCAGTACTTC
TRBV29-1	TRBJ2-7	NA	once	CSVEMWTARSYEQYF	TGCAGCGTTGAAATGTGGACAGCCCGATCCTACGAGCAGTACTTC
TRBV5-1	TRBJ1-4	TRBD1	NA	CASSDGTGANEKLFF	TGCGCCAGCAGCGACGGGACAGGAGCTAATGAAAAACTGTTTTTT
TRBV4-3	TRBJ1-1	NA	NA	CASSQDPLGRGGAFF	TGCGCCAGCAGCCAAGACCCCCTTGGCAGGGGCGGAGCTTTCTTT
TRBV5-6	TRBJ2-7	TRBD1	NA	CASSLFGTGGIYEQYF	TGTGCCAGCAGCTTGTTCGGGACAGGGGGCATCTACGAGCAGTACTTC
TRBV4-1	TRBJ1-4	TRBD1	few	CASSQDPGQHFSTNEKLFF	TGCGCCAGCAGCCAAGATCCGGGACAGCATTTCTCAACTAATGAAAAACTGTTTTTT
TRBV29-1	TRBJ2-7	TRBD2	NA	CSIGGLAGEGINEQYF	TGCAGCATTGGGGGACTAGCGGGAGAGGGAATTAACGAGCAGTACTTC
TRBV12-3/TRBV12-4	TRBJ2-5	NA	few	CASSRRRGETQYF	TGTGCCAGCAGCCGACGGAGAGGAGAGACCCAGTACTTC
TRBV14	TRBJ2-1	NA	NA	CASSQDGGRGDEQFF	TGTGCCAGCAGCCAAGATGGTGGGCGGGGCGATGAGCAGTTCTTC
TRBV25-1	TRBJ1-2	NA	NA	CASSEMGQSGYTF	TGTGCCAGCAGTGAAATGGGGCAAAGTGGCTACACCTTC
TRBV10-1	TRBJ1-5	NA	few	CASGDRYNQPQHF	TGCGCCAGCGGAGACAGGTACAATCAGCCCCAGCATTTT
TRBV19	TRBJ1-5	NA	NA	CASRRTVNQPQHF	TGTGCCAGTAGGAGGACAGTCAATCAGCCCCAGCATTTT
TRBV6-5	TRBJ2-7	TRBD1	NA	CASSYAGQGDYEQYF	TGTGCCAGCAGTTACGCGGGACAGGGGGATTACGAGCAGTACTTC
TRBV3-1/TRBV3-2	TRBJ1-1	TRBD1	NA	CASSQVLGQGDAFF	TGTGCCAGCAGCCAAGTTCTAGGACAGGGAGACGCTTTCTTT
TRBV27	TRBJ2-7	TRBD1	NA	CASRRQGALGEQYF	TGTGCCAGCAGACGGCAGGGGGCGTTGGGCGAGCAGTACTTC
TRBV2	TRBJ2-2	NA	NA	CASSDRLAGELFF	TGTGCCAGCAGCGACAGACTCGCCGGGGAGCTGTTTTTT
TRBV7-9	TRBJ2-7	TRBD1	NA	CASSPRTGGGSEQYF	TGTGCCAGCAGCCCCCGGACAGGGGGAGGAAGCGAGCAGTACTTC
TRBV11-2	TRBJ2-3	NA	NA	CASSRSTDTQYF	TGTGCCAGCAGCCGTAGCACAGATACGCAGTATTTT